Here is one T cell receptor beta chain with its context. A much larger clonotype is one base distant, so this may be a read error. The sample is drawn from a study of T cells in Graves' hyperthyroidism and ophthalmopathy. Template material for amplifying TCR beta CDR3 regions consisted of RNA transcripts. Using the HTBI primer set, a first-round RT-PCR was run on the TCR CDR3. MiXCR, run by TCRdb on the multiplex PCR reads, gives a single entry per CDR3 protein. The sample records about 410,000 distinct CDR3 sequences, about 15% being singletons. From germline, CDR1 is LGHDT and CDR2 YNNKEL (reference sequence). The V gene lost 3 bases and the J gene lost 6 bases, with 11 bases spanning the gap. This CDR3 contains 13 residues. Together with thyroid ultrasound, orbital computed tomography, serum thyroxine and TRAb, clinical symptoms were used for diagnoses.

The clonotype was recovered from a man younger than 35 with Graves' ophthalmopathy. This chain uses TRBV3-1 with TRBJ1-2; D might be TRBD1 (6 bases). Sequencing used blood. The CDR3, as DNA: TGTGCCAGCAGCCATCCGGCAGGGGATGGCTACACCTTC. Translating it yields CASSHPAGDGYTF. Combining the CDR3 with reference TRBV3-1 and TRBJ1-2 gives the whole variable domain DTAVSQTPKYLVTQMGNDKSIKCEQNLGHDTMYWYKQDSKKFLKIMFSYNNKELIINETVPNRFSPKSPDKAHLNLHINSLELGDSAVYFCASSHPAGDGYTFGSGTRLTVV.